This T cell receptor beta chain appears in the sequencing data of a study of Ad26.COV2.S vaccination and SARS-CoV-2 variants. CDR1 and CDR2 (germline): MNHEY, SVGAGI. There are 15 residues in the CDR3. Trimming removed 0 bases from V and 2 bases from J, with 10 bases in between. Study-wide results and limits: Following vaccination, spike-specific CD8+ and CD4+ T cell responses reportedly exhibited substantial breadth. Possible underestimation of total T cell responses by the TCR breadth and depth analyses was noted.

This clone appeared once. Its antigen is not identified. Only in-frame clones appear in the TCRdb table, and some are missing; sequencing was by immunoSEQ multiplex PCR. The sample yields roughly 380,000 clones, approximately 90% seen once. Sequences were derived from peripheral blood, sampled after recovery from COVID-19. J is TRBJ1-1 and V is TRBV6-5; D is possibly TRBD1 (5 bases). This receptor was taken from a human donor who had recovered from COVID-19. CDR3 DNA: TGTGCCAGCAGTTACTCACTGGGGCAAAACACTGAAGCTTTCTTT. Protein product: CASSYSLGQNTEAFF.